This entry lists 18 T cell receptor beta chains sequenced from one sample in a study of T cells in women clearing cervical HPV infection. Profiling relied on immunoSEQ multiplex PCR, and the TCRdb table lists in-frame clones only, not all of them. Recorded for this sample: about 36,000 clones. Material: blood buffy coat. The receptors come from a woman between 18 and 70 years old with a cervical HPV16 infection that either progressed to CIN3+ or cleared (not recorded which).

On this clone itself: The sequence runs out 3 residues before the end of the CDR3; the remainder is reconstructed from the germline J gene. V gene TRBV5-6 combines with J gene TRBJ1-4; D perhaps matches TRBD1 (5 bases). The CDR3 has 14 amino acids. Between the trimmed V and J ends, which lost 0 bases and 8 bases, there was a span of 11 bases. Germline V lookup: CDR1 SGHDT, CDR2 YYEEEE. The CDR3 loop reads CASSLGTRTEKLFF. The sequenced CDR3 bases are TGTGCCAGCAGCTTGGGGACCAGGACAGAAAAA.

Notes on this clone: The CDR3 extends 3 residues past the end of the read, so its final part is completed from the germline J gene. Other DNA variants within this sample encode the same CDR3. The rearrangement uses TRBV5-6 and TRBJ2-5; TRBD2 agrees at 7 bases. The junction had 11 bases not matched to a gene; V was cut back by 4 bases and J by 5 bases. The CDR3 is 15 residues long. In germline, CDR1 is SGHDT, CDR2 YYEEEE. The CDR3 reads CASSGARRGKETQYF. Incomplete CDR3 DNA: TGTGCCAGCAGCGGGGCCCGGCGGGGGAAGGAGACC.

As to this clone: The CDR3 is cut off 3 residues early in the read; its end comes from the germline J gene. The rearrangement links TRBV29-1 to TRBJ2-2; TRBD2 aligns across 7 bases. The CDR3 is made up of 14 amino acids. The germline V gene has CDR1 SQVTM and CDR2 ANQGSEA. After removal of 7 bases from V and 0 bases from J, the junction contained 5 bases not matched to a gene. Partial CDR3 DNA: TGCAGCGGGGGGGGAGACGCGAACACCGGGGAG. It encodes CSGGGDANTGE. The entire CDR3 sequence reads CSGGGDANTGELFF.

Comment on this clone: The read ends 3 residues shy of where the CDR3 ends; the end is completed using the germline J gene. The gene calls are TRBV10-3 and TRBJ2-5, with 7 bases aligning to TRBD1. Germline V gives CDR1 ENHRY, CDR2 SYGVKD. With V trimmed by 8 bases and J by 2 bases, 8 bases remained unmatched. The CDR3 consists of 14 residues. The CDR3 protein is CAIGGTAEQETQYF. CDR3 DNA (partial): TGTGCCATCGGTGGGACAGCGGAGCAAGAGACC.

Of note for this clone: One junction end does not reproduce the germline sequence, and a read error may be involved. The CDR3 is CSSSRGQGYEQYF. The DNA read from the CDR3 is TGTTCCAGCAGCAGGGGGCAGGGCTACGAG. The chain employs TRBV7-9 and TRBJ2-7, with 8 bases fitting TRBD1. The read comes to an end 3 residues before the CDR3 does, leaving the germline J gene to fill in the end. The CDR3 is made up of 13 amino acids. CDR1 is SEHNR, CDR2 FQNEAQ, per germline (reference sequence).

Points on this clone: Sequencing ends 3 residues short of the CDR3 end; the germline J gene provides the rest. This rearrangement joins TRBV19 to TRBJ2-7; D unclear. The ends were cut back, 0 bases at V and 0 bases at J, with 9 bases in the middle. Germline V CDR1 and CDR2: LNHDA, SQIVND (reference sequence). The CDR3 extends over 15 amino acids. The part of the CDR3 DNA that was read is TGTGCCAGTAGTATAGATGGCGGTAGCTCCTACGAG. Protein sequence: CASSIDGGSSYE. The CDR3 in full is CASSIDGGSSYEQYF. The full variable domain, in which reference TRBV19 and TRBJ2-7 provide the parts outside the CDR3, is DGGITQSPKYLFRKEGQNVTLSCEQNLNHDAMYWYRQDPGQGLRLIYYSQIVNDFQKGDIAEGYSVSREKKESFPLTVTSAQKNPTAFYLCASSIDGGSSYEQYFGPGTRLTVT.

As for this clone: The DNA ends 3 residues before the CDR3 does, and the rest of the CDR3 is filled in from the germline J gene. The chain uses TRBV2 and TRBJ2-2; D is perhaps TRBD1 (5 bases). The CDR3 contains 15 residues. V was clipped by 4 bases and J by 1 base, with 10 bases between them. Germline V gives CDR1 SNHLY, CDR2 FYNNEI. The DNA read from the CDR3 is TGTGCCAGCAGTGGGGGAACAGGGAACACCGGGGAG. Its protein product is CASSGGTGNTGE. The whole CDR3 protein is CASSGGTGNTGELFF.

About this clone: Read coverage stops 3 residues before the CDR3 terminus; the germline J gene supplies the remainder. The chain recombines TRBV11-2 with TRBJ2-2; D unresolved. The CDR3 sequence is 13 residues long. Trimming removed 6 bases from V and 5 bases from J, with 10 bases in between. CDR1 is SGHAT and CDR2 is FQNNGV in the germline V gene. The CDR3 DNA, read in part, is TGTGCCAGCAGTGTTGACTTAACCGGGGAG. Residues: CASSVDLTGE. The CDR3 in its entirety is CASSVDLTGELFF.

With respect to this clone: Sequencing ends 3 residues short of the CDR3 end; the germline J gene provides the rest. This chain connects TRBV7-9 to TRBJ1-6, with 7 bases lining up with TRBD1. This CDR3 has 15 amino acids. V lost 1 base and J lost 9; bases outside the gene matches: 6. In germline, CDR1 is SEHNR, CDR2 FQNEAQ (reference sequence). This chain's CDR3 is CASSLDSGGGSPLHF. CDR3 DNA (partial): TGTGCCAGCAGCTTAGATTCAGGGGGAGGTTCACCC.

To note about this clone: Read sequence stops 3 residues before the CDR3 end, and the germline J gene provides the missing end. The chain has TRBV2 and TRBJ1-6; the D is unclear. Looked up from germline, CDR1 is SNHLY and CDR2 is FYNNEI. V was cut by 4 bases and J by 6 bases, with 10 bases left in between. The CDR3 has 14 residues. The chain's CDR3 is CASSGQGFNSPLHF. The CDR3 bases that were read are TGTGCCAGCAGTGGACAAGGTTTTAATTCACCC.

Incomplete CDR3 DNA: TGCAGTGCTCATGGACTAGCGGGCCTCCAAGAGACC. It translates to CSAHGLAGLQET. From start to end, the CDR3 is CSAHGLAGLQETQYF. The chain recombines TRBV20-1 with TRBJ2-5; 11 nucleotides match TRBD2. Read sequence stops 3 residues before the CDR3 end, and the germline J gene provides the missing end. The CDR3 is made up of 15 amino acids. Germline V gene data show CDR1 as DFQATT and CDR2 as SNEGSKA (reference sequence). V lost 5 bases and J lost 1; bases outside the gene matches: 6.

The CDR3 sequence: CASSETGGLYNEQFF. CDR3 DNA (partial): TGTGCCAGCAGCGAAACGGGGGGTCTCTACAATGAG. V is TRBV6-2 or TRBV6-3 and J is TRBJ2-1; 7 positions agree with TRBD2. The CDR3 end is not reached by the read, which stops 3 residues before it; the germline J gene fills it in. In germline, CDR1 is MNHEY, CDR2 SVGEGT. V trimming: 6 bases; J trimming: 3 bases; junction bases outside the gene matches: 8. This CDR3 has 15 residues.

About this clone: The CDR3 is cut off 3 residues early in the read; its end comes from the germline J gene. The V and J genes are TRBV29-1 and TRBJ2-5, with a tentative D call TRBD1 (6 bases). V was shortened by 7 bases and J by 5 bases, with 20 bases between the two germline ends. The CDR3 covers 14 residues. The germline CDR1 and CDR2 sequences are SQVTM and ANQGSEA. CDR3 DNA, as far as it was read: TGCAGCGCCCGAAGTTCTGGGGGCACGGAGACC. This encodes CSARSSGGTET. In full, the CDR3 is CSARSSGGTETQYF.

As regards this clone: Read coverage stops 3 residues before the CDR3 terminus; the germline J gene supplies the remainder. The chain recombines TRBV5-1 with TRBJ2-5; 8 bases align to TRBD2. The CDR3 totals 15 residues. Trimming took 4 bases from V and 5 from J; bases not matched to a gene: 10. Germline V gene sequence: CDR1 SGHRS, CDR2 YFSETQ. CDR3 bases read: TGCGCCAGCAGCACCCCGGGGGGGACGGGGGAGACC. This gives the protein CASSTPGGTGET. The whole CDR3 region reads CASSTPGGTGETQYF.

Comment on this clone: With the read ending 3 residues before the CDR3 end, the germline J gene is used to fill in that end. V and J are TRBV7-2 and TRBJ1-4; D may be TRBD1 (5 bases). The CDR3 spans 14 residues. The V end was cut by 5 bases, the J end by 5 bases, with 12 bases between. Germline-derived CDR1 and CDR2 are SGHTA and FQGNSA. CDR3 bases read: TGTGCCAGCAGCCCAGAGGGACTAAATGAAAAA. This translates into CASSPEGLNEK. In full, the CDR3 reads CASSPEGLNEKLFF.

The DNA read from the CDR3 is TGTGCCAGCAGCCCCTCAGGAAGCCTCTCCGGTGAG. It specifies CASSPSGSLSGE. The complete CDR3 reads CASSPSGSLSGEQFF. This rearrangement joins TRBV2 to TRBJ2-1; D uncertain. The DNA ends 3 residues before the CDR3 does, and the rest of the CDR3 is filled in from the germline J gene. Germline V gene data show CDR1 as SNHLY and CDR2 as FYNNEI. CDR3 size: 15 residues. V was cut by 6 bases and J by 9 bases, with 21 bases left in between.

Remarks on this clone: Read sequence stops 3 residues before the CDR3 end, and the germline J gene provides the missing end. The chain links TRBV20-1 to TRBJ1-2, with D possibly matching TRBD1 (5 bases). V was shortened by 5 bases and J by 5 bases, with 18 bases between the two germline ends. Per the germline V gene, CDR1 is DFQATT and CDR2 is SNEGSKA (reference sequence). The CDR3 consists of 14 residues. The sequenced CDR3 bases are TGCAGTGCTTTAAGGACGGGGACTTTTTATGGC. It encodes CSALRTGTFYG. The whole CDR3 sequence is CSALRTGTFYGYTF.

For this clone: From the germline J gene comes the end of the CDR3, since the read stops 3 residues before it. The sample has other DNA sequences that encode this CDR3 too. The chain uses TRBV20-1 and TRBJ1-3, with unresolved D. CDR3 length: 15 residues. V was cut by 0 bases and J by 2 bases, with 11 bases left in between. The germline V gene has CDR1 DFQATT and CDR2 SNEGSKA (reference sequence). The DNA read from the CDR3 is TGCAGTGCTAGAGATGTTACAGACCCTGGAAACACC. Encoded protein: CSARDVTDPGNT. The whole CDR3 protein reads CSARDVTDPGNTIYF.